Sequencing of this T cell receptor beta chain was carried out in a study of T-cell reconstitution after alpha-beta-depleted transplantation in children. The CDR3 length is 18 residues. In germline, CDR1 is DFQATT, CDR2 SNEGSKA (reference sequence). The ends lost 0 bases at V and 6 bases at J; junction bases unmatched: 15. TCRbeta library preparation incorporated unique molecular identifiers. Each CDR3 protein gets one entry after TCRdb re-called the PCR reads with MiXCR. The data contain around 380,000 distinct CDR3 sequences, approximately 11% of them seen just once; the ten biggest clones take up roughly 5.5%. This clonotype was observed a handful of times.

The TCR was taken from a human donor who donated a stem cell graft to a child with acute myeloid leukemia. This specimen consisted of PBMCs from the stem cell graft donor, obtained from the stem cell graft. The chain recombines TRBV20-1 with TRBJ2-1, with TRBD2 matching over 9 bases. CDR3 DNA: TGCAGTGCTAGAGATCTACGAGGGACCAGCGGGAGGTTCAATGAGCAGTTCTTC. Translating it yields CSARDLRGTSGRFNEQFF.